This entry describes one T cell receptor (beta chain). The antigen remains undetermined. This entry comes from a study of shared clonotypes between healthy human individuals. Study-wide findings and caveats: Among the subsets, naive ones generally showed larger estimated richness than memory ones.

Sequenced by immunoSEQ multiplex PCR; TCRdb stores in-frame clones only, minus some. The data show approximately 2.5 million clones, with approximately 92% seen just once and over 0.12% held by the top ten. The germline gives CDR1 SGHVS, CDR2 FNYEAQ. This CDR3 spans 15 amino acids. Trimming at V came to 2 bases and at J to 4 bases, leaving 4 bases not matched to a gene. This receptor was obtained from a young man in good health. Input material: naive CD4+ T cells sorted from blood. Subset in this sample: CD45RA+ positively selected. This rearrangement joins TRBV7-6 to TRBJ1-4; TRBD1 aligns across 7 bases. Here the CDR3 reads CASSLTTGFNEKLFF. CDR3 DNA: TGTGCCAGCAGCTTAACGACAGGGTTTAATGAAAAACTGTTTTTT. Full variable domain (outside the CDR3, taken from reference TRBV7-6 and TRBJ1-4): GAGVSQSPRYKVTKRGQDVALRCDPISGHVSLYWYRQALGQGPEFLTYFNYEAQQDKSGLPNDRFSAERPEGSISTLTIQRTEQRDSAMYRCASSLTTGFNEKLFFGSGTQLSVL.